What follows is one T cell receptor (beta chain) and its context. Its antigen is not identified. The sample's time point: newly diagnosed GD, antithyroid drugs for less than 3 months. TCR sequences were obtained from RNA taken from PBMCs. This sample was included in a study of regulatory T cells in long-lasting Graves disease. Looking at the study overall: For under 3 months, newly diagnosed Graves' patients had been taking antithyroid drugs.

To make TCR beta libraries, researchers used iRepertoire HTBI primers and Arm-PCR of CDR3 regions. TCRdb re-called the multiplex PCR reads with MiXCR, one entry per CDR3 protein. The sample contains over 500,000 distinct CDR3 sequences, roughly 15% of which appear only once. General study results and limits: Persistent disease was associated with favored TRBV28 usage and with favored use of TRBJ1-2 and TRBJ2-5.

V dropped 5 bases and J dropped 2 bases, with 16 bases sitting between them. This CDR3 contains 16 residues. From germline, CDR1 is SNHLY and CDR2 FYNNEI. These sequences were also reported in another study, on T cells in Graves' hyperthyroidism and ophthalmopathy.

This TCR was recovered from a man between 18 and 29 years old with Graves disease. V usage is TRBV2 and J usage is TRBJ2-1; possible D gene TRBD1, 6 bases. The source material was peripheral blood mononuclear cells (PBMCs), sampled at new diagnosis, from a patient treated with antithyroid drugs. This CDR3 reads CASSSSLGDTYNEQFF. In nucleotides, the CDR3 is TGTGCCAGCAGTTCTTCCCTTGGGGACACCTACAATGAGCAGTTCTTC. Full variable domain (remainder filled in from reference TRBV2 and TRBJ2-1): EPEVTQTPSHQVTQMGQEVILRCVPISNHLYFYWYRQILGQKVEFLVSFYNNEISEKSEIFDDQFSVERPDGSNFTLKIRSTKLEDSAMYFCASSSSLGDTYNEQFFGPGTRLTVL.